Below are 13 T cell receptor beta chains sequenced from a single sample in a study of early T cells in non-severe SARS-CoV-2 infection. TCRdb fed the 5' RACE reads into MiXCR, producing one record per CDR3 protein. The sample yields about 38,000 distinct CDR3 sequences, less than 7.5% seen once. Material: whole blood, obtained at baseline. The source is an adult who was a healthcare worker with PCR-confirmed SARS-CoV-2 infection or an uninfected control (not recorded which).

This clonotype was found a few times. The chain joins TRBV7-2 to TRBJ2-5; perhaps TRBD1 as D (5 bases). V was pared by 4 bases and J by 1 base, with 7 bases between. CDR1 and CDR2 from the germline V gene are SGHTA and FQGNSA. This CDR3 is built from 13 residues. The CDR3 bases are TGTGCCAGCAGCTCAGGGATCCAAGAGACCCAGTACTTC. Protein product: CASSSGIQETQYF.

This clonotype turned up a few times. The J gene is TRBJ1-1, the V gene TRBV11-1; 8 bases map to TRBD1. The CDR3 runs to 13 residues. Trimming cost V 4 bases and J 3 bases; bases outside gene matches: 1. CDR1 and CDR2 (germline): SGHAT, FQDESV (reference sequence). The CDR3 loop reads CASSSTGDTEAFF. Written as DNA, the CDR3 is TGTGCCAGCAGCTCGACAGGGGACACTGAAGCTTTCTTT.

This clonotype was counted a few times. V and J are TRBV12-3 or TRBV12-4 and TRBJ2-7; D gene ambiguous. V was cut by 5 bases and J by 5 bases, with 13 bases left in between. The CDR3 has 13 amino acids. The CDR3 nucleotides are TGTGCCAGCAGTCGCGTGACAATCCACGAGCAGTACTTC. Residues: CASSRVTIHEQYF.

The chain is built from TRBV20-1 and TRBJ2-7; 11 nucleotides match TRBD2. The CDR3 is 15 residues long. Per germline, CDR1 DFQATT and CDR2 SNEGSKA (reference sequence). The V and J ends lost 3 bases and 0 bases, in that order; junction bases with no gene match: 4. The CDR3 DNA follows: TGCAGTGCTAGCCCTGGGACTAGCGGCTCCTACGAGCAGTACTTC. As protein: CSASPGTSGSYEQYF.

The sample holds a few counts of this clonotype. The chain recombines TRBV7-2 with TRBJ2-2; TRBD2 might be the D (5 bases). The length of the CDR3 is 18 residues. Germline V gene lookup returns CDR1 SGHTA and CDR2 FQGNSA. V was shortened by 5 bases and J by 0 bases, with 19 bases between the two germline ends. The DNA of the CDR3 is TGTGCCAGCAGCCTCTGGGGAAGGGAGAGATCGAACACCGGGGAGCTGTTTTTT. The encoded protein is CASSLWGRERSNTGELFF.

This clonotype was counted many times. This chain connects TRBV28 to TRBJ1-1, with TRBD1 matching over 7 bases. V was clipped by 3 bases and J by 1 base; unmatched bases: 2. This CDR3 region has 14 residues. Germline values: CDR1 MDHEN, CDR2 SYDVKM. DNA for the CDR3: TGTGCCAGCAGTTTGACAGGGCCGAACACTGAAGCTTTCTTT. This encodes CASSLTGPNTEAFF.

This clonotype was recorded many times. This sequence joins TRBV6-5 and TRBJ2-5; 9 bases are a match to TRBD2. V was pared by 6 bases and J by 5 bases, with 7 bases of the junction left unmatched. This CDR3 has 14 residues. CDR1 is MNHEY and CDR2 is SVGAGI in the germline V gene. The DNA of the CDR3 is TGTGCCAGCAGGGGGACTAGCTGGGAGGAGACCCAGTACTTC. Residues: CASRGTSWEETQYF.

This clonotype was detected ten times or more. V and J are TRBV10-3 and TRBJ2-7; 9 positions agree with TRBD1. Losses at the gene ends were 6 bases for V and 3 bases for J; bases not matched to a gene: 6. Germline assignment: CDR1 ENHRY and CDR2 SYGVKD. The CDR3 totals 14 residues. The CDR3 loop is CAISRTGADYEQYF. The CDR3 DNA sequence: TGTGCCATCAGCCGGACAGGGGCCGACTACGAGCAGTACTTC.

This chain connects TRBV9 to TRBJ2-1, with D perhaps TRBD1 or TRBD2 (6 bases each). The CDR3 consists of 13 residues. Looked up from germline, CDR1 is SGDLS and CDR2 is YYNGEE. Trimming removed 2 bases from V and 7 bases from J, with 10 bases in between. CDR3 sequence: CASSVQGRNEQFF. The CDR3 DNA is TGTGCCAGCAGCGTCCAGGGGAGGAATGAGCAGTTCTTC.

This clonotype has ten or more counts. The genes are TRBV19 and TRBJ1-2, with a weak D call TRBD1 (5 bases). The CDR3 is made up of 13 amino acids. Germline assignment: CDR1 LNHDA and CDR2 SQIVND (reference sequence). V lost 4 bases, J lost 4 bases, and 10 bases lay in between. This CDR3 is CASSTSTVYGYTF. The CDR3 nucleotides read TGTGCCAGTAGTACCTCGACAGTCTATGGCTACACCTTC.

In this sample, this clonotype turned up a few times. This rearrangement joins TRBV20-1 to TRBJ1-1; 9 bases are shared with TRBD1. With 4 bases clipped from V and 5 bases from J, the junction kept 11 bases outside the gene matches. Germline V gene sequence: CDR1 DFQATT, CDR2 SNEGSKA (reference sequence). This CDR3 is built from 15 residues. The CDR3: CSATIPQGAGTEAFF. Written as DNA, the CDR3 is TGCAGTGCTACCATCCCACAGGGGGCGGGAACTGAAGCTTTCTTT.

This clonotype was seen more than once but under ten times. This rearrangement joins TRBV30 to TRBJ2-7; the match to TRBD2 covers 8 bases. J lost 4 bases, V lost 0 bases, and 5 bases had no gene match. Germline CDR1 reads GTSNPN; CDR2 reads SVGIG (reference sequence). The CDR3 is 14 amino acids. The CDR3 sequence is CAWSVSGGLYEQYF. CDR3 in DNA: TGTGCCTGGAGTGTATCGGGAGGGCTATACGAGCAGTACTTC.

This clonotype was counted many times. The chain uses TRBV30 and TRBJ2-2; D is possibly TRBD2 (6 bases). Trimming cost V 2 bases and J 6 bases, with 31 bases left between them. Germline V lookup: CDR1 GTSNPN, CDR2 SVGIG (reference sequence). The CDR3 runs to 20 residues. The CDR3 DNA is TGTGCCTGGAGTAGCTTTAGCGGCGACTTCCTCGTAGATAATCCCGGGGAGCTGTTTTTT. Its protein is CAWSSFSGDFLVDNPGELFF.